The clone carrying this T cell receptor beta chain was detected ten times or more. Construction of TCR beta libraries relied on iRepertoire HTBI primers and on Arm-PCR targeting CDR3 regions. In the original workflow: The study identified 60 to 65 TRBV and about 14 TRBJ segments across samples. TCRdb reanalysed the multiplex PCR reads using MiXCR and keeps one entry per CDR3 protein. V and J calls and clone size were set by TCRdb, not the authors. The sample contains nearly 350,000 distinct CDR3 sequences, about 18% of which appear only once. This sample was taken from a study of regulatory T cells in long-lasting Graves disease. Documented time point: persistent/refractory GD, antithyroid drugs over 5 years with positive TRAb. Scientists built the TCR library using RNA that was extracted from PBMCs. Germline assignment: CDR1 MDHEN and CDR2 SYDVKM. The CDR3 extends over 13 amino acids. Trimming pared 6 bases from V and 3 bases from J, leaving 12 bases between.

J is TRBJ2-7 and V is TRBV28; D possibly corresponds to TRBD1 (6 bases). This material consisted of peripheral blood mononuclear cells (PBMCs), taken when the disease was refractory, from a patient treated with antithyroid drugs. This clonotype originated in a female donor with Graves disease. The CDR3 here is CASRNQQGYEQYF. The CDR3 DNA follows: TGTGCCAGCAGGAACCAACAGGGCTACGAGCAGTACTTC.